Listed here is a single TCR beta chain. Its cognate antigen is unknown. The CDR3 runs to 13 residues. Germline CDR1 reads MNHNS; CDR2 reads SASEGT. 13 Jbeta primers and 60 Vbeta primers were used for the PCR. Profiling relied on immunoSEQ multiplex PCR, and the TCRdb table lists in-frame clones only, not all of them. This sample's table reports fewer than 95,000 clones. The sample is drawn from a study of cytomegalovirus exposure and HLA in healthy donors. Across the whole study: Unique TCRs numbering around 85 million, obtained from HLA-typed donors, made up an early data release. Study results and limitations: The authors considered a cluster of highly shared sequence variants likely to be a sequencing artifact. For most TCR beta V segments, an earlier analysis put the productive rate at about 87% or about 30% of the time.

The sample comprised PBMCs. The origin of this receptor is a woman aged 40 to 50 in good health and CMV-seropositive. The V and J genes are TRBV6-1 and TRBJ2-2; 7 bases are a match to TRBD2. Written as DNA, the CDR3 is TGTGGGGGGAGGGGACTCATTACCGGGGAGCTGTTTTTT. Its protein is CGGRGLITGELFF.